This T cell receptor beta chain was sequenced in a study of read filtering for tumor transcriptome and immune sequencing. This clonotype was picked up many times. The library was built from about 400 ng RNA with molecular barcoded adaptors for alpha/delta and beta/gamma chains. Each CDR3 protein gets one entry after TCRdb re-called the reads with MiXCR. The data hold about 130,000 distinct CDR3 sequences, with 13% observed a single time. Germline values: CDR1 LGHDT, CDR2 YNNKEL (reference sequence). Between the trimmed V and J ends, which lost 1 base and 4 bases, there was a span of 9 bases. The CDR3 contains 14 residues.

The rearrangement uses TRBV3-1 and TRBJ2-3; unclear D gene. Sequenced input: a population of CD138-negative cells sorted from bone marrow. This clonotype was sampled from a donor at least 40 years old with multiple myeloma. Here the CDR3 DNA reads TGTGCCAGCAGCCAAGGGCTAGTGGCAGATACGCAGTATTTT. The encoded protein is CASSQGLVADTQYF.